One and the same sample provided the 13 T cell receptor beta chains below, sequenced in a study of T cell responses to AZD1222 COVID-19 vaccine. The repertoire was sequenced with immunoSEQ multiplex PCR; TCRdb's copy has only in-frame clones and lacks some. The data contain 100,000 to 120,000 clones, roughly 89% of them singletons. The specimen comprised peripheral blood, sampled 28 days after the second AZD1222 dose. The receptors come from an adult who received the AZD1222 COVID-19 vaccine.

The chain couples TRBV12-3 or TRBV12-4 to TRBJ2-7; no clear D. Trimming stripped 4 bases from V and 3 bases from J, with 4 bases between. The CDR3 is 11 residues long. CDR3 nucleotides: TGTGCCAGCAGTTATGGCTACGAGCAGTACTTC. As protein: CASSYGYEQYF.

The rearrangement uses TRBV7-2 and TRBJ1-1; 9 bases match TRBD1. CDR3 length: 16 residues. With 5 bases clipped from V and 5 bases from J, the junction kept 12 bases outside the gene matches. The germline V gene encodes CDR1 SGHTA and CDR2 FQGNSA. Here the CDR3 DNA reads TGTGCCAGCAGCGTGGGGACAGGGCAGAAGTTAACTGAAGCTTTCTTT. This gives the protein CASSVGTGQKLTEAFF.

The V gene is TRBV10-2, the J gene TRBJ2-5, with 7 bases that match TRBD1. The CDR3 consists of 16 residues. J lost 0 bases, V lost 4 bases, and 8 bases had no gene match. Germline-derived CDR1 and CDR2 are WSHSY and SAAADI. In DNA, the CDR3 is TGCGCCAGCAGTGGGGCTGGACAGGAGTACCAAGAGACCCAGTACTTC. It is translated as CASSGAGQEYQETQYF.

The chain joins TRBV6-5 to TRBJ1-5; D is undetermined. The CDR3 is made up of 13 amino acids. Germline CDR1 and CDR2: MNHEY and SVGAGI. Trimming cost V 2 bases and J 4 bases, with 6 bases left between them. The CDR3 sequence: CASSYDKNQPQHF. CDR3 nucleotide sequence: TGTGCCAGCAGTTACGATAAAAATCAGCCCCAGCATTTT.

The chain has TRBV5-6 and TRBJ1-1, with 7 bases identical to TRBD1. The CDR3 is 13 amino acids. Germline CDR1 reads SGHDT; CDR2 reads YYEEEE. The V segment lost 6 bases and the J segment 5 bases; nucleotides outside the gene matches: 7. CDR3 residues: CASTNRGGTEAFF. CDR3 DNA: TGTGCCAGCACGAACAGGGGAGGTACTGAAGCTTTCTTT.

V usage is TRBV30 and J usage is TRBJ2-1, with D unresolved. This CDR3 region has 14 residues. Looked up from germline, CDR1 is GTSNPN and CDR2 is SVGIG (reference sequence). Trimming stripped 5 bases from V and 2 bases from J, with 13 bases between. The DNA of the CDR3 is TGTGCCTGGGCCCTCGGGTCCACCTACAATGAGCAGTTCTTC. It is translated as CAWALGSTYNEQFF. The full variable domain, with the rest looked up from reference TRBV30 and TRBJ2-1, is SQTIHQWPATLVQPVGSPLSLECTVEGTSNPNLYWYRQAAGRGLQLLFYSVGIGQISSEVPQNLSASRPQDRQFILSSKKLLLSDSGFYLCAWALGSTYNEQFFGPGTRLTVL.

This clone turned up a few times. CDR3 bases: TGTGCCAGCAGCCTGGGACTAGCGGGAGGAAAACAAGAGACCCAGTACTTC. This sequence encodes CASSLGLAGGKQETQYF. The chain recombines TRBV7-7 with TRBJ2-5; 15 bases agree with TRBD2. The trim removed 5 bases at V and 2 bases at J, leaving 6 bases unmatched. Germline assignment: CDR1 SSHAT and CDR2 FNYEAQ (reference sequence). This CDR3 contains 17 residues.

The chain links TRBV2 to TRBJ1-2; D not certain. The CDR3 totals 14 residues. Germline loops: CDR1 SNHLY, CDR2 FYNNEI. V lost 5 bases to trimming and J lost 1 base, with 11 bases between them. For the CDR3, the DNA is TGTGCCAGCAGTTTCGCCGACGGTAACTATGGCTACACCTTC. Encoded protein: CASSFADGNYGYTF.

The sample holds one count of this clone. V is TRBV28 and J is TRBJ1-1; 11 nucleotides match TRBD1. The J segment lost 0 bases and the V segment lost 4 bases, leaving 10 bases of the junction unmatched. Germline values: CDR1 MDHEN, CDR2 SYDVKM. The CDR3 is 18 residues long. In DNA, the CDR3 is TGTGCCAGCAGTTATCGGACAGGGGGCGACCCTTTGAACACTGAAGCTTTCTTT. Its protein product is CASSYRTGGDPLNTEAFF. Drawing the rest from reference TRBV28 and TRBJ1-1, the complete variable domain is DVKVTQSSRYLVKRTGEKVFLECVQDMDHENMFWYRQDPGLGLRLIYFSYDVKMKEKGDIPEGYSVSREKKERFSLILESASTNQTSMYLCASSYRTGGDPLNTEAFFGQGTRLTVV.

This chain uses TRBV27 with TRBJ1-6; 7 bases are shared with TRBD1. CDR1 MNHEY and CDR2 SMNVEV come from the germline V gene (reference sequence). The ends lost 3 bases at V and 5 bases at J; junction bases unmatched: 4. The CDR3 is made up of 15 amino acids. This CDR3 reads CASSFAGTDNSPLHF. The CDR3 bases are TGTGCCAGCAGTTTCGCCGGGACAGATAATTCACCCCTCCACTTT.

V gene TRBV5-5 combines with J gene TRBJ1-4, with 9 nucleotides matching TRBD1. Germline CDR1 and CDR2: SGHKS and YYEKEE (reference sequence). The length of the CDR3 is 16 residues. The J segment lost 5 bases and the V segment lost 2 bases, leaving 7 bases of the junction unmatched. Written as DNA, the CDR3 is TGTGCCAGCAGCTTCGGGACAGGGATTGCAAATGAAAAACTGTTTTTT. Translating gives CASSFGTGIANEKLFF.

V gene TRBV19 combines with J gene TRBJ1-2; the D is unclear. The CDR3 loop spans 16 amino acids. Germline values: CDR1 LNHDA, CDR2 SQIVND (reference sequence). V lost 3 bases and J lost 1, with 15 bases in between. The chain's CDR3 is CASSISGPRLNYGYTF. CDR3 DNA sequence: TGTGCCAGTAGTATCTCTGGACCTCGACTTAACTATGGCTACACCTTC.

The table lists this clone with a count of one. This chain connects TRBV20-1 to TRBJ2-3; 14 bases agree with TRBD2. The length of the CDR3 is 17 residues. J was trimmed by 1 base and V by 3 bases; bases with no gene match: 6. Germline-derived CDR1 and CDR2 are DFQATT and SNEGSKA (reference sequence). The CDR3 loop is CSASPGTSGSRTDTQYF. The CDR3 DNA reads TGCAGTGCTAGTCCCGGGACTAGCGGGAGTCGCACAGATACGCAGTATTTT.